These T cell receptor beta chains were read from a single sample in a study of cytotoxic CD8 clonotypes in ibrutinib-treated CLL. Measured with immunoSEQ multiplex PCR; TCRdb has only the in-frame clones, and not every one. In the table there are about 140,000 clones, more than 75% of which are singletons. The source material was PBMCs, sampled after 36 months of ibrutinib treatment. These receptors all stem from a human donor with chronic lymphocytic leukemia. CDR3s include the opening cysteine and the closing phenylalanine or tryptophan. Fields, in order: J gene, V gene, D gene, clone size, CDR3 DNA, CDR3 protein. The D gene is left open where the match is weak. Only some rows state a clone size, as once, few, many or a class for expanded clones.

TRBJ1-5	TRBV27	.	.	TGTGCCAGCAGTCCGGACAGTAATCGCAATCAGCCCCAGCATTTT	CASSPDSNRNQPQHF
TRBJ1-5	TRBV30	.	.	TGTGCCTGGAGTGTACCTTTTGACGGATATAGCAATCAGCCCCAGCATTTT	CAWSVPFDGYSNQPQHF
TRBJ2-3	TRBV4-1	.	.	TGCGCCAGCAGCCAATCGGTGCTTGATACGCAGTATTTT	CASSQSVLDTQYF
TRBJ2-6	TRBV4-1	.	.	TGCGCCAGCAGCCCCCGGGACGGGGCCAACGTCCTGACTTTC	CASSPRDGANVLTF
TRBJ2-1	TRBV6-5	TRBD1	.	TGTGCCAGCAGTTCCCGGGACAGCTACAATGAGCAGTTCTTC	CASSSRDSYNEQFF
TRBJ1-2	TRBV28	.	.	TGTGCCAGCAGCCCCGGGACCCTCTATGGCTACACCTTC	CASSPGTLYGYTF
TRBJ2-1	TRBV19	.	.	TGTGCCAGTAGCTTGCCTACTCCTTCCTACAATGAGCAGTTCTTC	CASSLPTPSYNEQFF
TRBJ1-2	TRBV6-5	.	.	TGTGCCAGCAGCCTCGCACAGTACTATGGCTACACCTTC	CASSLAQYYGYTF
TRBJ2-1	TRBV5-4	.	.	TGTGCCAGCAGCCGCCTGCACCCGGGACGTACGGGTCGGAATGAGCAGTTCTTC	CASSRLHPGRTGRNEQFF
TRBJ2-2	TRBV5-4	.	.	TGTGCCAGCCGGAGGGTGGACGGGGAGCTGTTTTTT	CASRRVDGELFF
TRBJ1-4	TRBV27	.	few	TGTGCCAGCAGTTTATCATTTCCAGGCGGATCTGAAAAACTGTTTTTT	CASSLSFPGGSEKLFF
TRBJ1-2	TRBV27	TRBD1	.	TGTGCCAGCAGCCCTCAGGGGGTAGGTGGCTACACCTTC	CASSPQGVGGYTF
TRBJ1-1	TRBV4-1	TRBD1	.	TGCGCCAGCAGCCAGGGCAGGGGGCTAGGTGAAGCTTTCTTT	CASSQGRGLGEAFF
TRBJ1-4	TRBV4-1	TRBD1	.	TGCGCCAGCAGCCAACAGGGGGCTCTAACTAATGAAAAACTGTTTTTT	CASSQQGALTNEKLFF
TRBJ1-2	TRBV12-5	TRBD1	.	TGTGCTAGTGGTTTCCCGGGACAGGTCTATGGCTACACCTTC	CASGFPGQVYGYTF
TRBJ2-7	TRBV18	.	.	TGTGCCAGCTCATTCGCAGGGACGGCCTACGAGCAGTACTTC	CASSFAGTAYEQYF
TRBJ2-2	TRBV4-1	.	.	TGCGCCAGCAGCCGAACAGGAAGCACCGGGGAGCTGTTTTTT	CASSRTGSTGELFF
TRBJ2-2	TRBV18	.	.	TGTGCCAGCTCACCACAGGGGAGGACCGGGGAGCTGTTTTTT	CASSPQGRTGELFF
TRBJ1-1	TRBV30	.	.	TGTGCCTGGACCCAATTGACAGTGAACACTGAAGCTTTCTTT	CAWTQLTVNTEAFF
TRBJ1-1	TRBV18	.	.	TGTGCCAGCTCCCTGGACGTGAACACTGAAGCTTTCTTT	CASSLDVNTEAFF
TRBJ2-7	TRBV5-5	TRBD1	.	TGTGCCAGCAGCGCGCCGGGACAGGGCACCTACGAGCAGTACTTC	CASSAPGQGTYEQYF
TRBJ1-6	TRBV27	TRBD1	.	TGTGCCAGCAGTTTATTAGTGGGGACAGGCCTTAATTCACCCCTCCACTTT	CASSLLVGTGLNSPLHF
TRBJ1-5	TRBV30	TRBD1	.	TGTGCCTGGAGTACAAACAGGGGGGTCAAGAGCAATCAGCCCCAGCATTTT	CAWSTNRGVKSNQPQHF
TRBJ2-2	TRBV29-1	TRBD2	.	TGCAGCGTAGCCGGGACTAGCGGGGGTTTGGCCGGGGAGCTGTTTTTT	CSVAGTSGGLAGELFF
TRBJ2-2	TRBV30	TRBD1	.	TGTGCCTGGAGCGACAGGGGGCGCATCACCGGGGAGCTGTTTTTT	CAWSDRGRITGELFF
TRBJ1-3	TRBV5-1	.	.	TGCGCCAGCAGCCCCTCAGGGAGCTCTGGAAACACCATATATTTT	CASSPSGSSGNTIYF
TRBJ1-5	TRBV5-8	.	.	TGTGCCAGCAGCAGGCCGGGTGGCAATCAGCCCCAGCATTTT	CASSRPGGNQPQHF
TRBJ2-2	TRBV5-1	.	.	TGCGCCAGCAGCTTGGACTCCTCCCCCAACACCGGGGAGCTGTTTTTT	CASSLDSSPNTGELFF
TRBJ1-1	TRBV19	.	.	TGTGCCACCGAGATAACACCCCTCTCGTCTGAAGCTTTCTTT	CATEITPLSSEAFF
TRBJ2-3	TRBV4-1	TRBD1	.	TGTGCCAGCAGCCAAGGACAGGGGGCTACAGATACGCAGTATTTT	CASSQGQGATDTQYF
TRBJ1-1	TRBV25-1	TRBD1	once	TGTGCCAGCAGTGAATGGGGACAGGGGGGTCAGGCTTTCTTT	CASSEWGQGGQAFF
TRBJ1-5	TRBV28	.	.	TGTGCCACCAGGACAAACAAGGAGAAGCATTTT	CATRTNKEKHF
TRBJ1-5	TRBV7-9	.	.	TGTGCCAGCATTAGGGACGGATACAATCAGCCCCAGCATTTT	CASIRDGYNQPQHF